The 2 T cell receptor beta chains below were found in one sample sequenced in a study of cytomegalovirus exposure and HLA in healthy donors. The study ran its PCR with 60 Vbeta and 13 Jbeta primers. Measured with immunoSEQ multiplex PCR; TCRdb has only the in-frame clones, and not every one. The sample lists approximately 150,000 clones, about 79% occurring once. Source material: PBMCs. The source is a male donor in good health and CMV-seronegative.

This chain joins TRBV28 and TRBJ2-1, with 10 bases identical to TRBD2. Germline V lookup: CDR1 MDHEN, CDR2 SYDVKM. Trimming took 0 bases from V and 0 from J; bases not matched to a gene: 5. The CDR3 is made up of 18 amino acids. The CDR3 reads CASSLWTSGPSSYNEQFF. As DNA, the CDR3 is TGTGCCAGCAGTTTATGGACTAGCGGGCCTTCCTCCTACAATGAGCAGTTCTTC. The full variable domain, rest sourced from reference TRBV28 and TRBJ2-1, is DVKVTQSSRYLVKRTGEKVFLECVQDMDHENMFWYRQDPGLGLRLIYFSYDVKMKEKGDIPEGYSVSREKKERFSLILESASTNQTSMYLCASSLWTSGPSSYNEQFFGPGTRLTVL.

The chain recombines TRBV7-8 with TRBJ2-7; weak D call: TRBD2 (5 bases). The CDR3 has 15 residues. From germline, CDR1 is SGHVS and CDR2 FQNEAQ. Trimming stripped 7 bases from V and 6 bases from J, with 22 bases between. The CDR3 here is CASTLLRGVLAEQYF. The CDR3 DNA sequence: TGTGCCAGCACTCTCCTCCGGGGTGTGTTGGCCGAGCAGTACTTC.